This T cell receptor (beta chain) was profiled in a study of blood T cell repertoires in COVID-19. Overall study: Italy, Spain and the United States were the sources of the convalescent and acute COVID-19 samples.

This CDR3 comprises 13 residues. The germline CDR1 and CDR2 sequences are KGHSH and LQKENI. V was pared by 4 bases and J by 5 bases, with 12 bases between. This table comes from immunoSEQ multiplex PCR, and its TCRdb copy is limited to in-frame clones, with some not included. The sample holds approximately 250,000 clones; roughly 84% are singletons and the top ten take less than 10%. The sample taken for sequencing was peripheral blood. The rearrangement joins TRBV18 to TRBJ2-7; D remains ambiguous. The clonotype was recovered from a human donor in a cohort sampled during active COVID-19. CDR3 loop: CASSQLFRDEQYF. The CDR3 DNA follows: TGTGCCAGCTCACAACTTTTCCGGGACGAGCAGTACTTC. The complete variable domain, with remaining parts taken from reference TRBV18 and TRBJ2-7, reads NAGVMQNPRHLVRRRGQEARLRCSPMKGHSHVYWYRQLPEEGLKFMVYLQKENIIDESGMPKERFSAEFPKEGPSILRIQQVVRGDSAAYFCASSQLFRDEQYFGPGTRLTVT.